The clone carrying this TCR beta chain came up a few times. These data belong to a study of tumour-infiltrating T cells in Burkitt lymphoma. The protocol was immunoSEQ multiplex PCR, while the TCRdb copy is restricted to in-frame clones and leaves out a portion. The data hold some 5,500 clones, with 8% to 10% observed a single time. CDR1 and CDR2 from the germline V gene are WSHSY and SAAADI. Trimming cost V 6 bases and J 5 bases; bases outside gene matches: 1. The CDR3 has 13 amino acids. The chain employs TRBV10-2 and TRBJ1-5, with 10 positions matching TRBD1. The sample was tumor tissue. This TCR was sampled from a human donor with diffuse large B-cell lymphoma. In nucleotides, the CDR3 is TGCGCCAGCAGAGGACAGGGGGATCAGCCCCAGCATTTT. Protein product: CASRGQGDQPQHF.